This T cell receptor (beta chain) was found in a study of synovial regulatory T cells in juvenile arthritis. The length of the CDR3 is 17 residues. No DNA sequence is on record. The germline gives CDR1 SGHKS, CDR2 YYEKEE (reference sequence). Sequencing was performed with immunoSEQ multiplex PCR; in TCRdb, only in-frame clones are kept and a portion is missing. This sample carries roughly 9,900 clones, with about 0.93% going to the ten biggest clones. This TCR was recovered from a donor younger than 30 with juvenile idiopathic arthritis. The source material was Treg cells from blood. This sample's subset: remaining (HLA-DR-negative) circulating blood Treg cells. The rearrangement links TRBV5-5 to TRBJ2-7; the D call of TRBD1 rests on TCRdb alone, since no DNA is present to check it. This chain's CDR3 is CASSLAPTGTVSYEQYF.